The 24 T cell receptor beta chains below were found in one sample sequenced in a study of T cell responses to AZD1222 COVID-19 vaccine (dated by TCRdb to the early 2020s). The intended sense of this specimen's time point label: about 28 days (+/-7) after the second vaccine dose. Library prep was done by the immunoSEQ multiplex PCR assay. TCRdb carries this immuneACCESS record with in-frame sequences only. Its versions omit some clonotypes, under half of them owing to an unresolved V gene in the studies checked, with the rest unexplained. The sample data list about 120,000 clones, and under 95% of these were observed just once. The ten largest clonotypes hold 5% of the sample. This sample comprised peripheral blood, obtained 28 days after the second AZD1222 dose. The receptors were gathered from an adult who received the AZD1222 COVID-19 vaccine.

This clone was observed a handful of times. The chain uses TRBV2 and TRBJ1-3; D call uncertain. CDR3 length equals 14 residues. Trimming stripped 4 bases from V and 6 bases from J, with 13 bases between. The germline V gene encodes CDR1 SNHLY and CDR2 FYNNEI. The CDR3 sequence: CASSVWKNINTIYF. The CDR3, as DNA: TGTGCCAGCAGTGTGTGGAAAAATATAAACACCATATATTTT. The variable domain in full, with the rest retrieved from reference TRBV2 and TRBJ1-3, is EPEVTQTPSHQVTQMGQEVILRCVPISNHLYFYWYRQILGQKVEFLVSFYNNEISEKSEIFDDQFSVERPDGSNFTLKIRSTKLEDSAMYFCASSVWKNINTIYFGEGSWLTVV.

The chain uses TRBV6-2 or TRBV6-3 and TRBJ2-5; D may be TRBD2 (5 bases). Germline-derived CDR1 and CDR2 are MNHEY and SVGEGT. The CDR3 totals 13 residues. V dropped 6 bases and J dropped 5 bases, with 13 bases sitting between them. The CDR3 spells CASSLGDWETQYF. DNA for the CDR3: TGTGCCAGCAGCCTCGGGGATTGGGAGACCCAGTACTTC.

The J gene is TRBJ2-1, the V gene TRBV7-2, with 9 bases fitting TRBD2. The V gene's germline CDR1 is SGHTA and CDR2 FQGNSA. V lost 5 bases and J lost 5; bases outside the gene matches: 7. The CDR3 length is 15 residues. DNA of the CDR3: TGTGCCAGCAGCCGCGGGAGGGCCATCAACAATGAGCAGTTCTTC. This codes for CASSRGRAINNEQFF.

The V and J genes are TRBV6-2 or TRBV6-3 and TRBJ1-2; D unresolved. There are 13 residues in the CDR3. Trimming pared 4 bases from V and 8 bases from J, leaving 14 bases between. CDR1 is MNHEY, CDR2 SVGEGT, per germline. The chain's CDR3 is CASSFGLGAGYTF. The DNA for the CDR3 is TGTGCCAGCAGTTTCGGCCTGGGTGCGGGCTACACCTTC.

This chain links TRBV5-1 with TRBJ2-2, with 7 bases that match TRBD2. The CDR3 has 13 residues. The germline V gene has CDR1 SGHRS and CDR2 YFSETQ. J was trimmed by 2 bases and V by 7 bases; bases with no gene match: 2. For the CDR3, the DNA is TGCGCCAGCCGGGACTATAACACCGGGGAGCTGTTTTTT. Protein product: CASRDYNTGELFF.

The V and J genes are TRBV5-1 and TRBJ1-3; a possible D gene is TRBD1 (6 bases). The germline gives CDR1 SGHRS, CDR2 YFSETQ. Trimming shortened V by 4 bases and J by 2 bases, and 13 bases separated the two germline ends. The CDR3 consists of 15 residues. The CDR3, as DNA: TGCGCCAGCAGCGCCTCAGGGGCCACTGGAAACACCATATATTTT. The encoded protein is CASSASGATGNTIYF.

This sequence joins TRBV19 and TRBJ2-1; 9 positions match TRBD2. The CDR3 length is 16 residues. Germline assignment: CDR1 LNHDA and CDR2 SQIVND (reference sequence). Trimming cost V 3 bases and J 7 bases; bases outside gene matches: 10. The CDR3 spells CASSIQGGGAVNEQFF. The CDR3 region has the DNA TGTGCCAGTAGTATCCAGGGCGGGGGGGCAGTGAATGAGCAGTTCTTC.

The rearrangement links TRBV4-1 to TRBJ2-7; maybe TRBD1 (6 bases). The CDR3 consists of 13 residues. V gave up 1 base and J gave up 9 bases, with 13 bases separating them. The V gene's germline CDR1 is MGHRA and CDR2 YSYEKL. The chain's CDR3 is CASSQVSGVVQYF. The CDR3 DNA reads as TGCGCCAGCAGCCAAGTTTCAGGGGTGGTGCAGTACTTC.

The chain carries TRBV7-2 and TRBJ1-1; 10 nucleotides align to TRBD1. V lost 6 bases and J lost 4; bases outside the gene matches: 5. The CDR3 has 14 amino acids. Germline-derived CDR1 and CDR2 are SGHTA and FQGNSA. The CDR3 spells CASRTGGSVTEAFF. CDR3 nucleotide sequence: TGTGCCAGCAGGACAGGGGGCTCGGTCACTGAAGCTTTCTTT.

The chain is built from TRBV12-2 and TRBJ1-6. TRBV12-2 corresponds to a pseudogene. This CDR3 is 16 amino acids long. The CDR3 reads CASRFPPRSYNSPLHF. For the CDR3, the DNA is TGTGCAAGTCGCTTCCCCCCCCGCTCCTATAATTCACCCCTCCACTTT.

This chain links TRBV7-2 with TRBJ1-5; no firm D call. The germline CDR1 and CDR2 sequences are SGHTA and FQGNSA. The CDR3 length is 14 residues. The ends were cut back, 7 bases at V and 0 bases at J, with 10 bases in the middle. The CDR3: CASKKEGSNQPQHF. The CDR3 DNA is TGTGCCAGCAAAAAGGAGGGTAGCAATCAGCCCCAGCATTTT.

V is TRBV4-3 and J is TRBJ1-5, with D uncertain. CDR1 is LGHNA and CDR2 is YSLEER in the germline V gene. The V end lost 0 bases, the J end lost 2 bases, and 2 bases lay between the germline ends. The CDR3 has 13 residues. The CDR3 spells CASSQDGNQPQHF. CDR3 bases: TGCGCCAGCAGCCAAGATGGCAATCAGCCCCAGCATTTT.

This chain connects TRBV14 to TRBJ2-5, with D possibly TRBD2 on 6 matching bases. Between the trimmed V and J ends, which lost 6 bases and 2 bases, there was a span of 19 bases. Germline assignment: CDR1 SGHDN and CDR2 FVKESK. The CDR3 totals 16 residues. The CDR3 coding sequence is TGTGCCAGCAGTTCCTATCCGGGACTTATACAAGAGACCCAGTACTTC. Protein product: CASSSYPGLIQETQYF.

This sequence joins TRBV10-3 and TRBJ2-7; no firm D call. Trimming removed 5 bases at V and 4 bases at J, with 9 bases between. This CDR3 region has 12 residues. Germline V lookup: CDR1 ENHRY, CDR2 SYGVKD. The CDR3, as DNA: TGTGCCATCAGTACCCTAGAATACGAGCAGTACTTC. Residues: CAISTLEYEQYF.

This chain's CDR3 is CASSQRRDLIKDGYTF. The CDR3 bases are TGCGCCAGCAGCCAACGCAGGGATTTGATTAAGGATGGCTACACCTTC. V is TRBV4-3 and J is TRBJ1-2, with D tentatively TRBD1 (5 bases). Trimming removed 2 bases from V and 6 bases from J, with 19 bases in between. Germline CDR1 reads LGHNA; CDR2 reads YSLEER. The CDR3 loop spans 16 amino acids.

The chain combines TRBV19 with TRBJ1-1; D gene uncertain. The CDR3 has 16 residues. With 7 bases removed from V and 3 bases from J, the gap between germline ends came to 21 bases. Germline CDR1 and CDR2: LNHDA and SQIVND (reference sequence). In nucleotides, the CDR3 is TGTGCCAGTACACTTGGGAGGAAAGGTACGGACACTGAAGCTTTCTTT. It yields the protein CASTLGRKGTDTEAFF.

This clone is a singleton in its sample. The V and J genes are TRBV7-3 and TRBJ2-7, with 10 bases matching TRBD2. Germline-derived CDR1 and CDR2 are SGHTA and FQGTGA. This CDR3 comprises 15 residues. Trimming at V came to 2 bases and at J to 2 bases, leaving 3 bases not matched to a gene. This CDR3 reads CASSLGAGGPYEQYF. Here the CDR3 DNA reads TGTGCCAGCAGCTTAGGAGCGGGAGGGCCCTACGAGCAGTACTTC.

The chain uses TRBV6-2 or TRBV6-3 and TRBJ2-5; 10 nucleotides agree with TRBD2. Germline CDR1 MNHEY, CDR2 SVGEGT. The J segment lost 4 bases and the V segment lost 2 bases, leaving 7 bases of the junction unmatched. CDR3 length equals 16 residues. The chain's CDR3 is CASSYGTSGVGETQYF. Written as DNA, the CDR3 is TGTGCCAGCAGTTACGGTACTAGCGGGGTGGGAGAGACCCAGTACTTC.

The V call is TRBV27, the J call TRBJ1-3; D is uncertain. Germline CDR1 reads MNHEY; CDR2 reads SMNVEV (reference sequence). Deletions cut 1 base from V and 4 bases from J, with 8 bases between. The CDR3 is made up of 14 amino acids. CDR3 DNA: TGTGCCAGCAGTTTATTCTTCCCCGGAAACACCATATATTTT. Translation: CASSLFFPGNTIYF.

This chain uses TRBV5-1 with TRBJ2-3; 9 positions agree with TRBD1. The CDR3 consists of 16 residues. Germline V lookup: CDR1 SGHRS, CDR2 YFSETQ. With V trimmed by 4 bases and J by 0 bases, 6 bases remained unmatched. The CDR3 DNA reads as TGCGCCAGCAGCCGAATCGGACAGGGGAGCACAGATACGCAGTATTTT. This translates into CASSRIGQGSTDTQYF.

The chain couples TRBV5-8 to TRBJ2-2; 7 nucleotides match TRBD2. CDR1 is SGHTS, CDR2 YDEGEE, per germline. The CDR3 loop spans 16 amino acids. V lost 1 base and J lost 6; bases outside the gene matches: 9. In DNA form, the CDR3 reads TGTGCCAGCAGCTTGCTGCGACTAGCTAGGTCCGGGGAGCTGTTTTTT. Encoded protein: CASSLLRLARSGELFF.

The CDR3 DNA follows: TGTGCCAGCAGTTTTAAGGCCCCGCGTGGCTACACCTTC. It codes for CASSFKAPRGYTF. The chain joins TRBV12-3 or TRBV12-4 to TRBJ1-2, with no clear D. V was clipped by 3 bases and J by 7 bases, with 12 bases between them. The CDR3 is 13 residues long.

The chain joins TRBV7-6 to TRBJ1-5, with D perhaps TRBD1 (6 bases). The CDR3 covers 16 residues. V was pared by 1 base and J by 0 bases, with 10 bases between. Looked up from germline, CDR1 is SGHVS and CDR2 is FNYEAQ. In DNA, the CDR3 is TGTGCCAGCAGCTTAGGGACGGGACATAGCAATCAGCCCCAGCATTTT. It translates to CASSLGTGHSNQPQHF.

This clone has a handful of counts. A junction end diverges from the germline sequence, so it may reflect a read error. The chain carries TRBV5-1 and TRBJ2-7; D is perhaps TRBD1 (6 bases). The CDR3 contains 14 residues. CDR1 SGHRS and CDR2 YFSETQ come from the germline V gene. The DNA of the CDR3 is TGCGCCAGCAGCTTGGGGGGGCAGGGCCAAGGCAGGGACTTC. Its protein is CASSLGGQGQGRDF.